Below are 28 T cell receptor beta chains sequenced from a single sample in a study of T cell responses to AZD1222 COVID-19 vaccine. The method was immunoSEQ multiplex PCR; TCRdb's version includes in-frame clones alone and lacks a portion of them. The repertoire holds more than 70,000 clones, with approximately 90% as singletons. The sample consisted of peripheral blood, taken 28 days after the second AZD1222 dose. Receptors were obtained from an adult who received the AZD1222 COVID-19 vaccine.

The rearrangement links TRBV11-2 to TRBJ1-3; possibly TRBD1 for D (6 bases). Trimming shortened V by 1 base and J by 4 bases, and 14 bases separated the two germline ends. Germline V gene lookup returns CDR1 SGHAT and CDR2 FQNNGV. The CDR3 loop spans 16 amino acids. The CDR3 DNA reads TGTGCCAGCAGCTTAGGGAACGCAGGGGCAGGAAACACCATATATTTT. It is translated as CASSLGNAGAGNTIYF.

Here the CDR3 reads CASSSTRDRDPYGYTF. Written as DNA, the CDR3 is TGCGCCAGCAGCTCCACTCGGGACAGGGACCCCTATGGCTACACCTTC. V gene TRBV4-1 combines with J gene TRBJ1-2; 9 bases align to TRBD1. With 5 bases clipped from V and 4 bases from J, the junction kept 11 bases outside the gene matches. CDR1 is MGHRA, CDR2 YSYEKL, per germline. The CDR3 contains 16 residues.

The chain uses TRBV18 and TRBJ1-1, with D unclear. Germline CDR1 KGHSH, CDR2 LQKENI. Trimming left V 1 base short and J 2 bases short, with 5 bases between. The CDR3 sequence is 13 residues long. The CDR3 reads CASSPQENTEAFF. CDR3 nucleotide sequence: TGTGCCAGCTCACCACAGGAAAACACTGAAGCTTTCTTT.

This clone appeared a single time. The gene calls are TRBV25-1 and TRBJ2-5, with 11 bases that match TRBD1. Losses at the gene ends were 1 base for V and 5 bases for J; bases not matched to a gene: 6. Germline V lookup: CDR1 MGHDK, CDR2 SYGVNS. The CDR3 consists of 16 residues. For the CDR3, the DNA is TGTGCCAGCAGTGAATCCGGACAGGGGGCTGGCGAGACCCAGTACTTC. Its translation: CASSESGQGAGETQYF.

In DNA form, the CDR3 reads TGTGCCAGCAGTTACTCCCCGGGGACCTACGAGCAGTACTTC. This gives the protein CASSYSPGTYEQYF. The chain links TRBV6-6 to TRBJ2-7; D is perhaps TRBD2 (5 bases). The CDR3 is 14 residues long. Germline V lookup: CDR1 MNHNY, CDR2 SVGAGI (reference sequence). Trimming took 0 bases from V and 2 from J, leaving 8 bases between them.

This chain joins TRBV12-3 or TRBV12-4 and TRBJ2-7; 8 bases are a match to TRBD1. J lost 5 bases, V lost 7 bases, and 7 bases had no gene match. The CDR3 length is 13 residues. CDR3 nucleotides: TGTGCCAGCACCGCCGGACAGGGAGACGAGCAGTACTTC. Its translation is CASTAGQGDEQYF.

The chain joins TRBV6-1 to TRBJ2-7; D gene uncertain. This CDR3 comprises 11 residues. Germline V lookup: CDR1 MNHNS, CDR2 SASEGT. Trimming cost V 5 bases and J 3 bases, with 5 bases left between them. CDR3 DNA: TGTGCCAGCAGTTTCAACTACGAGCAGTACTTC. It codes for CASSFNYEQYF.

This chain links TRBV28 with TRBJ1-4; D call uncertain. V gave up 0 bases and J gave up 0 bases, with 17 bases separating them. Germline V gene data show CDR1 as MDHEN and CDR2 as SYDVKM. The CDR3 has 19 amino acids. CDR3 sequence reads: CASSLWRVGDLTTNEKLFF. CDR3 nucleotide sequence: TGTGCCAGCAGTTTATGGAGGGTCGGAGACCTTACAACTAATGAAAAACTGTTTTTT.

The genes are TRBV20-1 and TRBJ2-1; TRBD2 matches 7 bases. The germline V gene encodes CDR1 DFQATT and CDR2 SNEGSKA (reference sequence). The CDR3 consists of 14 residues. V gave up 3 bases and J gave up 0 bases; unmatched junction bases: 2. CDR3 in DNA: TGCAGTGCTAGTGGCGGGAGCTCCTACAATGAGCAGTTCTTC. Translated: CSASGGSSYNEQFF.

The chain combines TRBV7-8 with TRBJ2-2, with TRBD1 matching over 8 bases. The CDR3 covers 16 residues. CDR1 is SGHVS and CDR2 is FQNEAQ in the germline V gene. Trimming removed 5 bases from V and 3 bases from J; junction bases left unmatched: 8. CDR3 bases: TGTGCCAGCAGCCGTTGGACAGGGATCGACACCGGGGAGCTGTTTTTT. Translation: CASSRWTGIDTGELFF.

The CDR3 nucleotides are TGCAGCGTCCGGACAGCCCTGAGCTCTGGAAACACCATATATTTT. Amino acid sequence: CSVRTALSSGNTIYF. The chain recombines TRBV29-1 with TRBJ1-3; a weak D match, TRBD1 (6 bases). Trimming cost V 6 bases and J 0 bases, with 15 bases left between them. Per the germline V gene, CDR1 is SQVTM and CDR2 is ANQGSEA. The CDR3 runs 15 residues.

The V gene is TRBV6-6, the J gene TRBJ2-7; possibly TRBD1 or TRBD2 for D (5 bases each). This CDR3 spans 13 amino acids. Germline-derived CDR1 and CDR2 are MNHNY and SVGAGI (reference sequence). V was trimmed by 2 bases and J by 1 base, leaving 6 bases between them. The CDR3: CASSYGGSYEQYF. The CDR3 DNA reads TGTGCCAGCAGTTACGGGGGTTCCTACGAGCAGTACTTC.

V gene TRBV27 combines with J gene TRBJ1-5, with D possibly matching TRBD1 (5 bases). This CDR3 has 14 amino acids. Germline CDR1 is MNHEY and CDR2 is SMNVEV (reference sequence). Trimming left V 2 bases short and J 4 bases short, with 9 bases between. CDR3 sequence (DNA): TGTGCCAGCAGTTTAGGGGGGTTTAATCAGCCCCAGCATTTT. Its translation: CASSLGGFNQPQHF.

The chain has TRBV10-3 and TRBJ1-2, with D unresolved. Trimming left V 0 bases short and J 0 bases short, with 8 bases between. The CDR3 has 15 amino acids. Germline V gene data show CDR1 as ENHRY and CDR2 as SYGVKD. CDR3 coding DNA: TGTGCCATCAGTGAGTCGACTTCCCCTAACTATGGCTACACCTTC. Translated: CAISESTSPNYGYTF.

The chain is built from TRBV25-1 and TRBJ1-4, with D tentatively TRBD1 (5 bases). Germline assignment: CDR1 MGHDK and CDR2 SYGVNS. The CDR3 extends over 13 amino acids. V lost 4 bases and J 7 bases, leaving 10 bases between the germline ends. CDR3 residues: CASSGGGGEKLFF. The CDR3, as DNA: TGTGCCAGCAGTGGTGGGGGGGGTGAAAAACTGTTTTTT.

The chain couples TRBV21-1 to TRBJ2-7; the table gives TRBD2 as D, unverified against the DNA. TRBV21-1 is listed as a pseudogene. This CDR3 has 14 residues. The CDR3 bases are TGTGCCAGCAGAACCGGGACTCCACCCTACGAGCAGTACTTC. The encoded protein is CASRTGTPPYEQYF.

This chain links TRBV5-1 with TRBJ2-2, with D perhaps matching TRBD1 or TRBD2 (5 bases each). Germline V gene lookup returns CDR1 SGHRS and CDR2 YFSETQ. Trimming stripped 4 bases from V and 6 bases from J, with 16 bases between. This CDR3 has 15 residues. The CDR3 DNA sequence: TGCGCCAGCAGCAACCGGGACCCCTCCGCCGGGGAGCTGTTTTTT. It codes for CASSNRDPSAGELFF.

The V gene is TRBV19, the J gene TRBJ1-5, with TRBD1 identical over 8 bases. Per the germline V gene, CDR1 is LNHDA and CDR2 is SQIVND (reference sequence). Trimming at V came to 5 bases and at J to 3 bases, leaving 6 bases not matched to a gene. This CDR3 region has 15 residues. CDR3 DNA sequence: TGTGCCAGTAGTGATCGACAGGGGATCAATCAGCCCCAGCATTTT. Protein: CASSDRQGINQPQHF. Based on the CDR3 plus reference TRBV19 and TRBJ1-5, the full variable domain is DGGITQSPKYLFRKEGQNVTLSCEQNLNHDAMYWYRQDPGQGLRLIYYSQIVNDFQKGDIAEGYSVSREKKESFPLTVTSAQKNPTAFYLCASSDRQGINQPQHFGDGTRLSIL.

Only one count was recorded for this clone. The V gene is TRBV5-1, the J gene TRBJ2-3, with 13 bases identical to TRBD2. CDR1 is SGHRS and CDR2 is YFSETQ in the germline V gene. The CDR3 has 17 amino acids. Unmatched junction bases numbered 1, after V lost 0 bases and J lost 0 bases. DNA for the CDR3: TGCGCCAGCAGCTTGGGACTAGCGGGAGGCAGCACAGATACGCAGTATTTT. Translation: CASSLGLAGGSTDTQYF.

The chain has TRBV28 and TRBJ2-7; a possible D gene is TRBD1 (6 bases). V was trimmed by 4 bases and J by 0 bases, leaving 16 bases between them. The CDR3 sequence is 16 residues long. Germline V lookup: CDR1 MDHEN, CDR2 SYDVKM. The CDR3 here is CASSWKHVGGSYEQYF. For the CDR3, the DNA is TGTGCCAGCAGTTGGAAACATGTAGGGGGCTCCTACGAGCAGTACTTC.

This clone was recorded only once. The chain employs TRBV5-1 and TRBJ2-7; 7 nucleotides align to TRBD1. V shed 1 base, J shed 4 bases, and the junction held 5 bases outside the gene matches. CDR1 is SGHRS and CDR2 is YFSETQ in the germline V gene. CDR3 size: 14 residues. The CDR3 loop reads CASSLSYRGYEQYF. Here the CDR3 DNA reads TGCGCCAGCAGCTTGTCGTACAGGGGTTACGAGCAGTACTTC.

V and J are TRBV6-5 and TRBJ2-1; TRBD2 aligns across 11 bases. The J segment lost 6 bases and the V segment lost 2 bases, leaving 3 bases of the junction unmatched. The CDR3 has 15 amino acids. Per germline, CDR1 MNHEY and CDR2 SVGAGI. CDR3 loop: CASSYLTSGGNEQFF. CDR3 DNA sequence: TGTGCCAGCAGTTACCTTACTAGCGGGGGCAATGAGCAGTTCTTC.

The CDR3 sequence is CASSSGTGETQYF. The CDR3 nucleotides are TGTGCCAGCAGTTCCGGGACCGGGGAGACCCAGTACTTC. The gene calls are TRBV28 and TRBJ2-5, with D possibly called TRBD1 or TRBD2 (5 bases each). From germline, CDR1 is MDHEN and CDR2 SYDVKM. CDR3 length: 13 residues. Trimming stripped 4 bases from V and 5 bases from J, with 11 bases between. Together with reference TRBV28 and TRBJ2-5, the CDR3 gives the full variable domain: DVKVTQSSRYLVKRTGEKVFLECVQDMDHENMFWYRQDPGLGLRLIYFSYDVKMKEKGDIPEGYSVSREKKERFSLILESASTNQTSMYLCASSSGTGETQYFGPGTRLLVL.

The chain joins TRBV7-8 to TRBJ2-2, with 10 bases matching TRBD1. After removal of 4 bases from V and 6 bases from J, the junction contained 17 bases not matched to a gene. Germline CDR1 SGHVS, CDR2 FQNEAQ. The CDR3 sequence is 19 residues long. The CDR3 DNA follows: TGTGCCAGCAGCTCAGCATCGGTGCCGGGACAGGGGCTCCCCGGGGAGCTGTTTTTT. Translated, it gives CASSSASVPGQGLPGELFF.

The rearrangement uses TRBV9 and TRBJ1-6; D not certain. The CDR3 is made up of 16 amino acids. The germline gives CDR1 SGDLS, CDR2 YYNGEE. V lost 0 bases and J 7 bases, leaving 14 bases between the germline ends. The DNA of the CDR3 is TGTGCCAGCAGCGTAGAGGCGGCCCCCTCGAATTCACCCCTCCACTTT. This gives the protein CASSVEAAPSNSPLHF.

This clone was recorded only once. The V and J genes are TRBV5-1 and TRBJ2-3; TRBD2 matches at 9 bases. The CDR3 spans 18 residues. Germline loops: CDR1 SGHRS, CDR2 YFSETQ. Trimming cost V 2 bases and J 1 base; bases outside gene matches: 11. The CDR3 DNA is TGCGCCAGCAGCTTAAGACTAGCGGACCCACGTCGCACAGATACGCAGTATTTT. It yields the protein CASSLRLADPRRTDTQYF.

This CDR3 is CSVPKRRAADMETQYF. The CDR3 region has the DNA TGCAGCGTCCCCAAGAGGAGGGCAGCCGATATGGAGACCCAGTACTTC. This chain uses TRBV29-1 with TRBJ2-5; a possible D gene is TRBD2 (6 bases). The CDR3 has 16 amino acids. Germline V CDR1 and CDR2: SQVTM, ANQGSEA. V lost 6 bases and J 5 bases, leaving 25 bases between the germline ends.

The genes are TRBV6-5 and TRBJ2-5; D not resolved. V shed 6 bases and J shed 7 bases, with 15 bases lying between them. The CDR3 runs 13 residues. The germline CDR1 and CDR2 sequences are MNHEY and SVGAGI. The CDR3: CASRLSTFGTQYF. CDR3 coding DNA: TGTGCCAGCAGGTTGAGTACTTTCGGGACCCAGTACTTC.